The T cell receptor beta chain under discussion was sequenced for a study of cytomegalovirus exposure and HLA in healthy donors. Findings and limits, study-wide: In a later analysis, a missense DCLRE1C variant was linked to TCR beta V- and J-gene trimming. Presence/absence analyses rested on an assumption that sequencing depth was roughly uniform across donors. Available immune exposure information was restricted to CMV serostatus only.

The PCR made use of 60 Vbeta and 13 Jbeta primers. TCRdb's table, derived via immunoSEQ multiplex PCR, lists solely in-frame clones and lacks some. The table shows 150,000 to 200,000 clones, with 80% occurring only once. Germline V gene data show CDR1 as MNHEY and CDR2 as SVGAGI. The CDR3 runs to 15 residues. V was shortened by 0 bases and J by 3 bases, with 12 bases between the two germline ends. A remark on this clone: What it binds is not known.

J is TRBJ2-7 and V is TRBV6-5; D is uncertain. The source material was PBMCs. This receptor was taken from a woman between 45 and 65 years old in good health and CMV-seropositive. The CDR3 loop is CASSYSVPVSYEQYF. The DNA for the CDR3 is TGTGCCAGCAGTTACTCGGTACCAGTAAGCTACGAGCAGTACTTC.